Each of the 7 T cell receptor beta chains below was sequenced from the same sample in a study of shared clonotypes between healthy human individuals. Measured with immunoSEQ multiplex PCR; TCRdb has only the in-frame clones, and not every one. This table holds under 1,100,000 clones, 65% to 80% found once. What was sequenced was memory CD4+ T cells sorted from blood. Indicated subset: CD45RA-negative fraction. The receptors were sampled from a man aged 18-30 years in good health.

This clone has ten or more counts. This chain connects TRBV6-5 to TRBJ1-2; D uncertain. The CDR3 runs 15 residues. Trimming took off 5 bases at V and 2 bases at J, with 15 bases between the two ends. CDR1 and CDR2 (germline): MNHEY, SVGAGI. The chain's CDR3 is CASSPRRTQNYGYTF. The DNA of the CDR3 is TGTGCCAGCAGTCCTAGGCGAACCCAAAACTATGGCTACACCTTC.

V is TRBV5-6 and J is TRBJ1-1; D unclear. CDR1 and CDR2 from the germline V gene are SGHDT and YYEEEE. V was cut by 0 bases and J by 3 bases, with 15 bases left in between. The CDR3 runs 16 residues. CDR3 DNA sequence: TGTGCCAGCAGCTTGGGCGCAGAGGCCGTGTACACTGAAGCTTTCTTT. Amino acid sequence: CASSLGAEAVYTEAFF.

The chain joins TRBV10-1 to TRBJ2-3, with D possibly called TRBD1 or TRBD2 (7 bases each). The V and J ends lost 3 bases and 4 bases respectively, with 14 bases between them. Germline assignment: CDR1 WNHNN and CDR2 SYGVQD (reference sequence). The CDR3 is 15 residues long. The CDR3 nucleotides are TGCGCCAGCAGTGAAGCAGGGGGGGCGGCAGATACGCAGTATTTT. Amino acids: CASSEAGGAADTQYF.

A note on this clone: Other DNA sequences in this sample translate to the same CDR3. The chain links TRBV5-1 to TRBJ1-6; 8 bases align to TRBD1. The CDR3 sequence is 18 residues long. V trimming: 4 bases; J trimming: 0 bases; junction bases outside the gene matches: 9. In germline, CDR1 is SGHRS, CDR2 YFSETQ. CDR3 sequence (DNA): TGCGCCAGCAGCGCTGGACAGGGAAGATCCTCCTATAATTCACCCCTCCACTTT. Its translation: CASSAGQGRSSYNSPLHF.

The chain carries TRBV5-1 and TRBJ1-1, with D uncertain. This CDR3 has 15 amino acids. The V end was cut by 5 bases, the J end by 0 bases, with 14 bases between. Germline-derived CDR1 and CDR2 are SGHRS and YFSETQ. CDR3 sequence reads: CASSAAGSLNTEAFF. The CDR3 nucleotides read TGCGCCAGCAGTGCCGCGGGGAGCTTGAACACTGAAGCTTTCTTT.

The chain carries TRBV9 and TRBJ1-1; D call uncertain. CDR1 SGDLS and CDR2 YYNGEE come from the germline V gene. CDR3 length equals 14 residues. The V end was cut by 0 bases, the J end by 3 bases, with 9 bases between. CDR3 sequence reads: CASSVDGEDTEAFF. In DNA, the CDR3 is TGTGCCAGCAGCGTAGACGGGGAGGACACTGAAGCTTTCTTT.

V and J are TRBV10-2 and TRBJ2-1; TRBD1 might be the D (6 bases). V lost 6 bases, J lost 9 bases, and 12 bases lay in between. Looked up from germline, CDR1 is WSHSY and CDR2 is SAAADI. This CDR3 is built from 12 residues. This CDR3 is CASSQQGSEQFF. The CDR3 DNA reads as TGCGCCAGCAGCCAACAGGGCAGTGAGCAGTTCTTC.